This T cell receptor beta chain was observed in a study of immune characterization of retroperitoneal liposarcoma. TCRdb used MiXCR to reprocess the PCR reads, holding one entry per CDR3 protein. The data show around 7,000 distinct CDR3 sequences, approximately 31% seen once. CDR1 and CDR2 (germline): MNHNS, SASEGT. This CDR3 spans 14 amino acids. V shed 0 bases and J shed 8 bases, with 13 bases lying between them. The specimen sequenced was blood. The TCR originated in a male donor with retroperitoneal liposarcoma. J is TRBJ1-2 and V is TRBV6-1; D is ambiguous. In nucleotides, the CDR3 is TGTGCCAGCAGTGAAGCAGTGGGTAAAGGAGGCTACACCTTC. Its translation is CASSEAVGKGGYTF.